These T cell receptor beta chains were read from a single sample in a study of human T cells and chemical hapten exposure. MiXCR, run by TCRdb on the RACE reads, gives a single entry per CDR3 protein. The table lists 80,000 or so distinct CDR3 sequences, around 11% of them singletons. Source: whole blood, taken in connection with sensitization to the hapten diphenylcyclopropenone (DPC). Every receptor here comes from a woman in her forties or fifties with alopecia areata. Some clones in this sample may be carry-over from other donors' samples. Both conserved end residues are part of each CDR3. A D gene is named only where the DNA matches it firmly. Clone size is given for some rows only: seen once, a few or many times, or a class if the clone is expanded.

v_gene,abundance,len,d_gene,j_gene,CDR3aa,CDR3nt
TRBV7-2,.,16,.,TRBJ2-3,CASSLEGTTSTDTQYF,TGTGCCAGCAGCCTAGAGGGGACCACTAGCACAGATACGCAGTATTTT
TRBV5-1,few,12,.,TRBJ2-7,CASSDDRVEQYF,TGCGCCAGCAGCGACGACCGAGTGGAGCAGTACTTC
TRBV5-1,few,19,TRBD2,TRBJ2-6,CASRPPGLAGGSGANVLTF,TGCGCCAGCAGGCCGCCGGGACTAGCGGGGGGCTCTGGGGCCAACGTCCTGACTTTC
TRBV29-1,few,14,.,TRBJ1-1,CSVDSARENTEAFF,TGCAGCGTTGACTCGGCCAGGGAGAACACTGAAGCTTTCTTT
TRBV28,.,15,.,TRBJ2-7,CASSPLTKNTYEQYF,TGTGCCAGCAGCCCCTTGACCAAAAACACCTACGAGCAGTACTTC
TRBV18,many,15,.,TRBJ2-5,CASSPPGTIQETQYF,TGTGCCAGCTCACCACCGGGGACAATCCAAGAGACCCAGTACTTC
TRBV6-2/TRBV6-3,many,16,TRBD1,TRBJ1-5,CASSSLRTGKNQPQHF,TGTGCCAGCAGTTCCCTTCGGACAGGGAAAAATCAGCCCCAGCATTTT
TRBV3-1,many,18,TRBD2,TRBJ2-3,CASSQDLTGGRSTDTQYF,TGTGCCAGCAGCCAAGATCTAACCGGCGGGAGGAGTACAGATACGCAGTATTTT
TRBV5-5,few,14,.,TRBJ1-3,CASSLAAPPGAIYF,TGTGCCAGCAGCTTGGCGGCGCCTCCGGGGGCCATATATTTT
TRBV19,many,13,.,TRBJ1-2,CASSMEKNYGYTF,TGTGCCAGTAGTATGGAAAAGAACTATGGCTACACCTTC
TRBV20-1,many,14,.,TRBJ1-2,CSARDQAVGYGYTF,TGCAGTGCTAGAGATCAAGCCGTCGGCTATGGCTACACCTTC
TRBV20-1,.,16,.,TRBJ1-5,CSAQKVGVGPNQPQHF,TGCAGTGCTCAGAAGGTGGGAGTAGGGCCCAATCAGCCCCAGCATTTT
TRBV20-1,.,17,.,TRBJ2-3,CSARDPGFAGSLDTQYF,TGCAGTGCTAGAGATCCGGGGTTTGCAGGGAGCTTGGATACGCAGTATTTT
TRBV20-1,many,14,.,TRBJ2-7,CSASTGRTSYEQYF,TGCAGTGCTAGTACAGGGAGGACCTCCTACGAGCAGTACTTC
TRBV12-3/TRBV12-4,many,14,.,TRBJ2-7,CASRPPGHHYEQYF,TGTGCCAGCAGACCTCCGGGACACCACTACGAGCAGTACTTC
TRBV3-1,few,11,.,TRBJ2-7,CASSRYYEQYF,TGTGCCAGCAGCCGATACTACGAGCAGTACTTC
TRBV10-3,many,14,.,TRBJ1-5,CAIIRPDSNQPQHF,TGTGCCATCATCCGGCCTGATAGCAATCAGCCCCAGCATTTT
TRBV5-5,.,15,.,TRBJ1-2,CASSREEDFLYGYTF,TGTGCCAGCAGCCGCGAGGAAGATTTCCTCTATGGCTACACCTTC
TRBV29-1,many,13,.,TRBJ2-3,CSVGPSGTDTQYF,TGCAGCGTGGGGCCCTCTGGCACAGATACGCAGTATTTT
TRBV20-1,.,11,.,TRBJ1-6,CSALRGSPLHF,TGCAGTGCGCTCCGGGGTTCACCCCTCCACTTT
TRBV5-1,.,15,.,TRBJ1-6,CASSLGTAYNSPLHF,TGCGCCAGCAGCTTGGGTACAGCTTATAATTCACCCCTCCACTTT
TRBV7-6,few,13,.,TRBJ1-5,CASSAGSNQPQHF,TGTGCCAGCAGCGCCGGTAGCAATCAGCCCCAGCATTTT
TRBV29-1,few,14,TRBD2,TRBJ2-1,CSVLTSGNYNEQFF,TGCAGCGTCCTGACTAGCGGGAATTACAATGAGCAGTTCTTC
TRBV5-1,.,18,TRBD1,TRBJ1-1,CASSSNRDRAFMNTEAFF,TGCGCCAGCAGTTCCAACCGGGACAGGGCCTTTATGAACACTGAAGCTTTCTTT
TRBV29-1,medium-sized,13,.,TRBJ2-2,CSVGTLNTGELFF,TGCAGCGTTGGCACACTGAACACCGGGGAGCTGTTTTTT
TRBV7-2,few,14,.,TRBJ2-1,CASSLGRMGDEQFF,TGTGCCAGCAGCTTAGGACGGATGGGAGATGAGCAGTTCTTC
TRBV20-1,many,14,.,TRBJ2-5,CSASLVSDQETQYF,TGCAGTGCTAGTCTCGTTAGCGACCAAGAGACCCAGTACTTC
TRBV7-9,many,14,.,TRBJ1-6,CASSLNSYNSPLHF,TGTGCCAGCAGCTTAAACTCCTATAATTCACCCCTCCACTTT
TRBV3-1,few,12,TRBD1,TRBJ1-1,CASSRSGGKAFF,TGTGCCAGCAGCCGTTCAGGGGGGAAAGCTTTCTTT
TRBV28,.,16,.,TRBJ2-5,CASSATLGGGHKTQYF,TGTGCCAGCAGTGCCACCCTTGGCGGAGGTCATAAGACCCAGTACTTC
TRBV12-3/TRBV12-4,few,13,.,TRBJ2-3,CASSFGGSDTQYF,TGTGCCAGCAGCTTTGGGGGTTCAGATACGCAGTATTTT
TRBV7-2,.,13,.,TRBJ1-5,CASSLGTANNQHF,TGTGCCAGCAGCTTAGGAACAGCCAACAACCAGCATTTT
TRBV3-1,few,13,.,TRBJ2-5,CASSRGISETQYF,TGTGCCAGCAGTCGGGGGATTTCGGAGACCCAGTACTTC
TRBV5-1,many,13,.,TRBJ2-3,CASSPYSTDTQYF,TGCGCCAGCAGTCCATATAGCACAGATACGCAGTATTTT
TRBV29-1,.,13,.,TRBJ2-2,CSVDAPGNGELFF,TGCAGCGTTGATGCTCCAGGGAACGGGGAGCTGTTTTTT
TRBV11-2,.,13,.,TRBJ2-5,CASSLGSEETQYF,TGTGCCAGCAGCTTAGGCAGTGAAGAGACCCAGTACTTC
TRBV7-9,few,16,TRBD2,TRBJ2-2,CASSSKSGRGTGELFF,TGTGCCAGCAGCTCCAAGAGCGGGAGGGGTACCGGGGAGCTGTTTTTT
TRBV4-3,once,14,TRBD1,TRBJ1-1,CASSQENRGREAFF,TGCGCCAGCAGCCAGGAAAACAGGGGTCGTGAAGCTTTCTTT
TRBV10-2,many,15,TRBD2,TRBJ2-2,CASRDYPSNTGELFF,TGCGCCAGCCGGGACTACCCCTCGAACACCGGGGAGCTGTTTTTT
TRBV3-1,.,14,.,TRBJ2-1,CASSLASTANEQFF,TGTGCCAGCAGCCTCGCCTCGACTGCCAATGAGCAGTTCTTC
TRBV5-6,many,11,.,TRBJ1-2,CASRQGSGYTF,TGTGCCAGCAGGCAGGGTAGCGGCTACACCTTC
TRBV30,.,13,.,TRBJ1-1,CAWRFGASSEAFF,TGTGCCTGGAGGTTTGGGGCCTCCTCGGAAGCTTTCTTT
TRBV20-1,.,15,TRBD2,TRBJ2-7,CSAPSFASGGPEQYF,TGCAGTGCCCCAAGTTTCGCTAGCGGGGGTCCCGAGCAGTACTTC
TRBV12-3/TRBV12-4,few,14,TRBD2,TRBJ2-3,CASSSGLVTDTQYF,TGTGCCAGCAGTTCGGGACTAGTGACAGATACGCAGTATTTT
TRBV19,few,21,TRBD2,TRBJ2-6,CASSLIPRGRGRSFGANVLTF,TGTGCCAGTAGCCTCATACCGAGGGGCCGCGGGAGGTCGTTTGGGGCCAACGTCCTGACTTTC